The 21 T cell receptor beta chains below come from one sample, sequenced in a study of blood T cell repertoires in COVID-19. The method was immunoSEQ multiplex PCR; TCRdb's version includes in-frame clones alone and lacks a portion of them. In the table there are about 140,000 clones, more than 70% of which are singletons. The sequencing sample was made of peripheral blood. The receptors stem from a woman aged 55-69 years with acute or convalescent COVID-19.

This rearrangement joins TRBV5-1 to TRBJ2-3, with 8 bases lining up with TRBD2. This CDR3 is built from 15 residues. The ends lost 1 base at V and 3 bases at J; junction bases unmatched: 4. CDR1 and CDR2 from the germline V gene are SGHRS and YFSETQ. The CDR3 protein is CASSLTSGVTDTQYF. The CDR3 DNA follows: TGCGCCAGCAGCTTGACTAGCGGAGTGACAGATACGCAGTATTTT.

This CDR3 is CASGGQSPLHF. DNA of the CDR3: TGTGCCAGCGGCGGACAGTCACCCCTCCACTTT. The gene calls are TRBV28 and TRBJ1-6; D perhaps matches TRBD1 (6 bases). The CDR3 runs to 11 residues. Germline CDR1 MDHEN, CDR2 SYDVKM. V was clipped by 8 bases and J by 10 bases, with 9 bases between them.

The chain couples TRBV28 to TRBJ1-1, with 8 positions matching TRBD1. This CDR3 contains 16 residues. Germline V CDR1 and CDR2: MDHEN, SYDVKM. With 5 bases clipped from V and 2 bases from J, the junction kept 10 bases outside the gene matches. The CDR3 bases are TGTGCCAGCAGTCTTAACCAGGGGGCGGGTAACACTGAAGCTTTCTTT. Translation gives CASSLNQGAGNTEAFF.

The chain joins TRBV28 to TRBJ1-5; weak D call: TRBD1 (6 bases). From germline, CDR1 is MDHEN and CDR2 SYDVKM. The CDR3 loop spans 16 amino acids. With 7 bases removed from V and 1 base from J, the gap between germline ends came to 17 bases. CDR3 residues: CASILGGVGSNQPQHF. CDR3 nucleotide sequence: TGTGCCAGCATCCTAGGGGGTGTCGGGAGCAATCAGCCCCAGCATTTT.

V and J are TRBV19 and TRBJ1-1; 9 nucleotides align to TRBD1. In germline, CDR1 is LNHDA, CDR2 SQIVND (reference sequence). This CDR3 is built from 13 residues. With V trimmed by 8 bases and J by 5 bases, 6 bases remained unmatched. The CDR3 here is CASQTGGRTEAFF. CDR3 nucleotide sequence: TGTGCCAGTCAAACAGGGGGCCGTACTGAAGCTTTCTTT.

The chain employs TRBV6-2 or TRBV6-3 and TRBJ2-1, with D maybe TRBD1 (6 bases). Trimming took off 2 bases at V and 6 bases at J, with 14 bases between the two ends. The CDR3 has 15 residues. The germline V gene has CDR1 MNHEY and CDR2 SVGEGT. As DNA, the CDR3 is TGTGCCAGCAGTTACGACAGGCCCCGGAGCAATGAGCAGTTCTTC. Protein: CASSYDRPRSNEQFF.

Here the CDR3 DNA reads TGTGCCAGCGACAGGGCGGGGGGCACCGGGGAGCTGTTTTTT. It translates to CASDRAGGTGELFF. The chain carries TRBV2 and TRBJ2-2, with D possibly matching TRBD2 (8 bases). Trimming cost V 8 bases and J 4 bases, with 14 bases left between them. This CDR3 spans 14 amino acids. Germline V gene lookup returns CDR1 SNHLY and CDR2 FYNNEI.

V usage is TRBV24-1 and J usage is TRBJ1-4, with 7 bases identical to TRBD1. V lost 2 bases and J lost 4; bases outside the gene matches: 9. This CDR3 comprises 17 residues. Germline V gene lookup returns CDR1 KGHDR and CDR2 SFDVKD. Written as DNA, the CDR3 is TGTGCCACCAGTGATTGGTGGGATCGACAGGGTAATGAAAAACTGTTTTTT. Translated, it gives CATSDWWDRQGNEKLFF.

This chain joins TRBV19 and TRBJ1-2; 10 nucleotides line up with TRBD1. The CDR3 consists of 14 residues. The trim removed 10 bases at V and 4 bases at J, leaving 9 bases unmatched. The germline gives CDR1 LNHDA, CDR2 SQIVND (reference sequence). For the CDR3, the DNA is TGTGCCACTCAACCGACAGGGGGCGGCTATGGCTACACCTTC. Translated: CATQPTGGGYGYTF.

J is TRBJ2-3 and V is TRBV28, with 8 positions matching TRBD1. The CDR3 has 16 amino acids. CDR1 is MDHEN and CDR2 is SYDVKM in the germline V gene. The J segment lost 1 base and the V segment lost 3 bases, leaving 6 bases of the junction unmatched. The CDR3 coding sequence is TGTGCCAGCAGTTTGACAGGGGTGGTGGGCACAGATACGCAGTATTTT. Translated, it gives CASSLTGVVGTDTQYF.

A few counts support this clone. The chain has TRBV30 and TRBJ2-3; D possibly corresponds to TRBD2 (6 bases). CDR1 is GTSNPN and CDR2 is SVGIG in the germline V gene (reference sequence). This CDR3 spans 15 amino acids. V dropped 2 bases and J dropped 0 bases, with 12 bases sitting between them. This chain's CDR3 is CAWSNGGLSTDTQYF. The DNA for the CDR3 is TGTGCCTGGAGTAATGGGGGACTGAGCACAGATACGCAGTATTTT.

V and J are TRBV11-3 and TRBJ2-7; no firm D call. The V gene lost 0 bases and the J gene lost 4 bases, with 10 bases spanning the gap. The V gene's germline CDR1 is SGHNT and CDR2 YENEEA. The CDR3 has 14 residues. CDR3 region: CASSLESVAYEQYF. The DNA of the CDR3 is TGTGCCAGCAGCTTAGAATCAGTGGCTTACGAGCAGTACTTC.

The genes are TRBV24-1 and TRBJ2-1; 7 bases line up with TRBD1. V shed 6 bases and J 8 bases; nucleotides not matched to a gene: 9. The CDR3 spans 14 residues. The germline V gene encodes CDR1 KGHDR and CDR2 SFDVKD. The CDR3 here is CATSTPDRVYEQFF. The CDR3 DNA sequence: TGTGCCACCAGTACCCCAGACAGGGTCTATGAGCAGTTCTTC.

This chain connects TRBV11-1 to TRBJ2-5; TRBD2 matches 8 bases. CDR3 length: 16 residues. The germline V gene has CDR1 SGHAT and CDR2 FQDESV (reference sequence). With 4 bases clipped from V and 5 bases from J, the junction kept 12 bases outside the gene matches. The CDR3 sequence is CASSSGREAGGETQYF. CDR3 DNA: TGTGCCAGCAGCTCTGGCCGAGAGGCGGGGGGTGAGACCCAGTACTTC.

The chain joins TRBV5-4 to TRBJ2-1; TRBD1 might be the D (5 bases). The CDR3 has 15 amino acids. V lost 0 bases, J lost 5 bases, and 12 bases lay in between. Germline CDR1 reads SGHNT; CDR2 reads YYREEE (reference sequence). CDR3 nucleotide sequence: TGTGCCAGCAGCTTGGAAGGGGCAGGGAACAATGAGCAGTTCTTC. Translated: CASSLEGAGNNEQFF. The full variable domain, completed using reference TRBV5-4 and TRBJ2-1, is ETGVTQSPTHLIKTRGQQVTLRCSSQSGHNTVSWYQQALGQGPQFIFQYYREEENGRGNFPPRFSGLQFPNYSSELNVNALELDDSALYLCASSLEGAGNNEQFFGPGTRLTVL.

This sequence joins TRBV5-1 and TRBJ1-5; D might be TRBD1 (5 bases). The V gene's germline CDR1 is SGHRS and CDR2 YFSETQ. The ends were cut back, 1 base at V and 4 bases at J, with 6 bases in the middle. The CDR3 covers 13 residues. CDR3 region: CASSLRGNQPQHF. The CDR3, as DNA: TGCGCCAGCAGCTTGAGGGGTAATCAGCCCCAGCATTTT.

The chain carries TRBV29-1 and TRBJ2-1; D is possibly TRBD2 (5 bases). The germline V gene encodes CDR1 SQVTM and CDR2 ANQGSEA. This CDR3 has 16 amino acids. V was shortened by 2 bases and J by 7 bases, with 21 bases between the two germline ends. The chain's CDR3 is CSVETSGSWTANEQFF. CDR3 DNA sequence: TGCAGCGTTGAAACGTCCGGGTCCTGGACTGCTAATGAGCAGTTCTTC.

This rearrangement joins TRBV18 to TRBJ1-5; D is perhaps TRBD1 (6 bases). The germline V gene encodes CDR1 KGHSH and CDR2 LQKENI. CDR3 length: 15 residues. V was shortened by 1 base and J by 5 bases, with 12 bases between the two germline ends. CDR3 region: CASSPRGQRDQPQHF. In DNA, the CDR3 is TGTGCCAGCTCACCACGGGGGCAGAGGGATCAGCCCCAGCATTTT.

The rearrangement joins TRBV10-1 to TRBJ1-5; D possibly corresponds to TRBD1 (5 bases). Germline V gene data show CDR1 as WNHNN and CDR2 as SYGVQD (reference sequence). The V end was cut by 5 bases, the J end by 5 bases, with 10 bases between. The CDR3 runs 13 residues. The DNA for the CDR3 is TGCGCCAGCAGTCAGGGTAGGGATCAGCCCCAGCATTTT. Amino acid sequence: CASSQGRDQPQHF.

V is TRBV7-2 and J is TRBJ2-3; no clear D gene. The V gene's germline CDR1 is SGHTA and CDR2 FQGNSA. Trimming cost V 1 base and J 1 base, with 6 bases left between them. This CDR3 has 14 residues. As DNA, the CDR3 is TGTGCCAGCAGCTTAGGGGCAGGCACAGATACGCAGTATTTT. Translated, it gives CASSLGAGTDTQYF.

The rearrangement links TRBV6-5 to TRBJ2-5; 10 bases align to TRBD1. CDR3 size: 16 residues. V was clipped by 1 base and J by 3 bases; unmatched bases: 5. Germline CDR1 and CDR2: MNHEY and SVGAGI. The CDR3 coding sequence is TGTGCCAGCAGTTACTATGGACAGGGGGGCGAAGAGACCCAGTACTTC. This sequence encodes CASSYYGQGGEETQYF.